This entry lists 27 T cell receptor beta chains sequenced from one sample in a study of blood T cell repertoires in COVID-19. Sequencing was performed with immunoSEQ multiplex PCR; in TCRdb, only in-frame clones are kept and a portion is missing. This sample has about 290,000 clones; 89% occur once, and the top ten carry 1.5% to 2%. The sample consisted of PBMCs or T cells enriched from blood (not recorded which). The source is a woman in her 40s who had recovered from COVID-19.

This rearrangement joins TRBV15 to TRBJ2-7, with D tentatively TRBD1 (6 bases). CDR1 is LNHNV, CDR2 YYDKDF, per germline (reference sequence). This CDR3 has 16 residues. V lost 0 bases to trimming and J lost 6 bases, with 18 bases between them. The CDR3 region has the DNA TGTGCCACCAGCAGAGATAGGCCAGGGGCATGGGCCGAGCAGTACTTC. Amino acid sequence: CATSRDRPGAWAEQYF.

V usage is TRBV5-8 and J usage is TRBJ2-5; D gene ambiguous. Germline CDR1 is SGHTS and CDR2 is YDEGEE. Trimming pared 3 bases from V and 1 base from J, leaving 7 bases between. CDR3 length: 13 amino acids. The CDR3 spells CASSSRFQETQYF. The CDR3 nucleotides read TGTGCCAGCAGCTCGCGGTTCCAAGAGACCCAGTACTTC.

The chain couples TRBV27 to TRBJ1-4, with 9 bases matching TRBD1. The CDR3 length is 14 residues. CDR1 is MNHEY and CDR2 is SMNVEV in the germline V gene (reference sequence). Unmatched junction bases numbered 4, after V lost 6 bases and J lost 5 bases. CDR3 bases: TGTGCCAGCAGGCTACAGGGGGCGAATGAAAAACTGTTTTTT. Protein: CASRLQGANEKLFF.

The gene calls are TRBV27 and TRBJ2-3; TRBD1 matches at 10 bases. The CDR3 loop spans 20 amino acids. The germline V gene encodes CDR1 MNHEY and CDR2 SMNVEV (reference sequence). The V gene end was trimmed by 6 bases and the J gene end by 2 bases; junction bases not matched to a gene: 20. The CDR3 loop is CASRMTGGRGGGLVTDTQYF. In DNA, the CDR3 is TGTGCCAGCAGGATGACAGGGGGCCGGGGCGGGGGGCTTGTCACAGATACGCAGTATTTT.

The CDR3 nucleotides read TGCGCCAGCAGCCGAAGGGGACTAGATCACAATGAGCAGTTCTTC. Protein sequence: CASSRRGLDHNEQFF. The rearrangement uses TRBV4-1 and TRBJ2-1; TRBD2 matches 8 bases. The CDR3 is made up of 15 amino acids. From germline, CDR1 is MGHRA and CDR2 YSYEKL. J was trimmed by 5 bases and V by 4 bases; bases with no gene match: 7.

The chain links TRBV4-2 to TRBJ2-1; 11 bases align to TRBD2. The V gene's germline CDR1 is LGHNA and CDR2 YNFKEQ. The junction had 5 bases not matched to a gene; V was cut back by 4 bases and J by 6 bases. The CDR3 extends over 15 amino acids. The CDR3 DNA is TGTGCCAGCAGCCCGCTAGCGGGAGGTGGCAATGAGCAGTTCTTC. Amino acid sequence: CASSPLAGGGNEQFF.

The chain is built from TRBV7-2 and TRBJ2-1, with 9 positions matching TRBD1. The CDR3 is made up of 17 amino acids. Trimming cost V 1 base and J 8 bases; bases outside gene matches: 12. CDR1 SGHTA and CDR2 FQGNSA come from the germline V gene. The CDR3 DNA sequence: TGTGCCAGCAGCTTAGGCCGGGACAGGGCCCTCGTTTATGAGCAGTTCTTC. Encoded protein: CASSLGRDRALVYEQFF.

The gene calls are TRBV6-5 and TRBJ2-7; a possible D gene is TRBD1 (6 bases). Germline values: CDR1 MNHEY, CDR2 SVGAGI. This CDR3 has 11 amino acids. Trimming pared 8 bases from V and 3 bases from J, leaving 8 bases between. DNA of the CDR3: TGTGCCAGCGGGGACATCTACGAGCAGTACTTC. Its protein product is CASGDIYEQYF.

This sequence joins TRBV18 and TRBJ1-1; D gene unclear. V lost 3 bases and J lost 1, with 9 bases in between. The germline V gene has CDR1 KGHSH and CDR2 LQKENI. The CDR3 extends over 14 amino acids. The CDR3 loop is CASSPVSRNTEAFF. For the CDR3, the DNA is TGTGCCAGCTCACCTGTCTCCAGGAACACTGAAGCTTTCTTT.

The V and J genes are TRBV2 and TRBJ2-7, with 9 bases that match TRBD2. The CDR3 extends over 13 amino acids. Germline V gene lookup returns CDR1 SNHLY and CDR2 FYNNEI. The J segment lost 5 bases and the V segment lost 6 bases, leaving 5 bases of the junction unmatched. CDR3 in amino acids: CASRASGTHEQYF. CDR3 DNA: TGTGCCAGCAGGGCTAGCGGGACCCACGAGCAGTACTTC.

The rearrangement uses TRBV3-1 (or the pseudogene TRBV3-2) and TRBJ1-2; D ambiguous. The CDR3 length is 12 residues. The germline V and J ends were trimmed by 2 bases and 3 bases, with 4 bases remaining between them. Germline V gene lookup returns CDR1 LGHDT and CDR2 YNNKEL (reference sequence). This CDR3 is CASSQTDYGYTF. The CDR3 DNA reads TGTGCCAGCAGCCAAACAGACTATGGCTACACCTTC.

The chain carries TRBV11-2 and TRBJ2-7; 8 nucleotides match TRBD1. Per the germline V gene, CDR1 is SGHAT and CDR2 is FQNNGV. There are 15 residues in the CDR3. J gave up 6 bases and V 4 bases, and 11 bases lay outside the gene matches. The CDR3 DNA follows: TGTGCCAGCAGCTGGGACCCGGACAGGGTCGGCGAGCAGTACTTC. Encoded protein: CASSWDPDRVGEQYF.

The V and J genes are TRBV5-1 and TRBJ2-2; 10 bases are shared with TRBD1. V lost 4 bases, J lost 4 bases, and 10 bases stayed unmatched. The CDR3 has 17 amino acids. Germline CDR1 SGHRS, CDR2 YFSETQ. As DNA, the CDR3 is TGCGCCAGCAGCGGTAAATCGGGACAGGGGAGCACCGGGGAGCTGTTTTTT. Translated: CASSGKSGQGSTGELFF.

The rearrangement joins TRBV10-3 to TRBJ2-7, with D possibly being TRBD1 (5 bases). The V and J ends lost 6 bases and 2 bases respectively, with 11 bases between them. There are 13 residues in the CDR3. CDR1 ENHRY and CDR2 SYGVKD come from the germline V gene. In nucleotides, the CDR3 is TGTGCCATCAGACCGACAGAAACCTACGAGCAGTACTTC. Its translation is CAIRPTETYEQYF.

The genes are TRBV2 and TRBJ2-1; 12 bases line up with TRBD2. The trim removed 7 bases at V and 9 bases at J, leaving 13 bases unmatched. In germline, CDR1 is SNHLY, CDR2 FYNNEI. The CDR3 spans 16 residues. The CDR3 is CASTRVPLAGGGEQFF. CDR3 sequence (DNA): TGTGCCAGCACTAGAGTCCCACTAGCGGGAGGAGGTGAGCAGTTCTTC.

The gene calls are TRBV19 and TRBJ1-2; the match to TRBD1 covers 7 bases. V lost 0 bases, J lost 5 bases, and 9 bases stayed unmatched. This CDR3 contains 16 residues. In germline, CDR1 is LNHDA, CDR2 SQIVND (reference sequence). CDR3 in amino acids: CASSIDNGGTAYGYTF. CDR3 DNA: TGTGCCAGTAGTATAGACAATGGGGGGACAGCGTATGGCTACACCTTC.

V usage is TRBV2 and J usage is TRBJ1-2, with D possibly matching TRBD1 (5 bases). The V and J ends lost 5 bases and 4 bases respectively, with 17 bases between them. Germline assignment: CDR1 SNHLY and CDR2 FYNNEI. This CDR3 contains 15 residues. The CDR3 DNA sequence: TGTGCCAGCAGTCTCCAAAGACAGCCACTCTATGGCTACACCTTC. Amino acid sequence: CASSLQRQPLYGYTF.

This sequence joins TRBV6-6 and TRBJ2-3; 10 bases fit TRBD1. The V segment lost 5 bases and the J segment 4 bases; nucleotides outside the gene matches: 9. This CDR3 has 16 residues. Germline V gene lookup returns CDR1 MNHNY and CDR2 SVGAGI (reference sequence). In DNA form, the CDR3 reads TGTGCCAGCAGTCCGACCGGGACAGGGGTTGCAGATACGCAGTATTTT. It codes for CASSPTGTGVADTQYF.

To note about this clone: Distinct nucleotide sequences in the sample also encode this CDR3. The chain recombines TRBV7-3 with TRBJ1-1, with 7 bases matching TRBD1. Germline CDR1 reads SGHTA; CDR2 reads FQGTGA. Unmatched junction bases numbered 1, after V lost 5 bases and J lost 1 base. This CDR3 is 13 amino acids long. In DNA form, the CDR3 reads TGTGCCAGCAGCCGACAGGGGAACACTGAAGCTTTCTTT. This translates into CASSRQGNTEAFF. The whole variable domain, filled in from reference TRBV7-3 and TRBJ1-1, reads GAGVSQTPSNKVTEKGKYVELRCDPISGHTALYWYRQSLGQGPEFLIYFQGTGAADDSGLPNDRFFAVRPEGSVSTLKIQRTERGDSAVYLCASSRQGNTEAFFGQGTRLTVV.

Concerning this clone: One end of the junction fails to match germline, which may point to a read error. The V gene is TRBV7-8, the J gene TRBJ2-7, with 7 bases lining up with TRBD1. CDR3 length equals 14 residues. Looked up from germline, CDR1 is SGHVS and CDR2 is FQNEAQ. In nucleotides, the CDR3 is TGTGCCAGCAGCTTAGTCCAGGGGGTCAACGAGCAGTACTTT. Amino acid sequence: CASSLVQGVNEQYF.

The chain joins TRBV7-2 to TRBJ2-7, with 12 bases matching TRBD2. Germline loops: CDR1 SGHTA, CDR2 FQGNSA. The CDR3 sequence is 16 residues long. The V segment lost 5 bases and the J segment 6 bases; nucleotides outside the gene matches: 11. CDR3 DNA sequence: TGTGCCAGCAGCCCAAGGAGACTAGCGGGAGAGTCCGAGCAGTACTTC. Its protein product is CASSPRRLAGESEQYF.

V gene TRBV7-2 combines with J gene TRBJ1-1, with 7 bases that match TRBD1. V shed 6 bases, J shed 1 base, and the junction held 8 bases outside the gene matches. The germline CDR1 and CDR2 sequences are SGHTA and FQGNSA. This CDR3 has 15 residues. Here the CDR3 reads CASSSYRGGNTEAFF. The CDR3 DNA reads as TGTGCCAGCAGTTCCTACAGGGGAGGGAACACTGAAGCTTTCTTT.

CDR3 nucleotide sequence: TGTGCCAGCAGTCAAAGGACAGGGAGGAATCAGCCCCAGCATTTT. Translation: CASSQRTGRNQPQHF. V is TRBV7-6 and J is TRBJ1-5; 8 bases fit TRBD1. Looked up from germline, CDR1 is SGHVS and CDR2 is FNYEAQ. J gave up 4 bases and V 6 bases, and 8 bases lay outside the gene matches. The CDR3 covers 15 residues.

This sequence joins TRBV5-1 and TRBJ2-7; D not certain. The CDR3 extends over 15 amino acids. With 0 bases removed from V and 9 bases from J, the gap between germline ends came to 19 bases. CDR1 SGHRS and CDR2 YFSETQ come from the germline V gene. In nucleotides, the CDR3 is TGCGCCAGCAGCTTGGGAGTTGCAGGCTCGGCGCTGCAGTACTTC. As protein: CASSLGVAGSALQYF.

The chain links TRBV5-5 to TRBJ2-1; TRBD2 might be the D (6 bases). Per germline, CDR1 SGHKS and CDR2 YYEKEE (reference sequence). Trimming left V 1 base short and J 9 bases short, with 17 bases between. The CDR3 has 15 amino acids. The CDR3 loop is CASSLRRRERGEQFF. The CDR3 coding sequence is TGTGCCAGCAGCTTGCGTAGGAGGGAGAGGGGTGAGCAGTTCTTC.

This clone was counted a few times. V gene TRBV2 combines with J gene TRBJ2-5, with D unclear. Germline CDR1 SNHLY, CDR2 FYNNEI. V gave up 4 bases and J gave up 3 bases, with 9 bases separating them. CDR3 length: 13 amino acids. CDR3 sequence: CASSVGRKETQYF. The DNA for the CDR3 is TGTGCCAGCAGTGTTGGCAGAAAAGAGACCCAGTACTTC.

This rearrangement joins TRBV18 to TRBJ2-7; 8 bases match TRBD1. The ends lost 6 bases at V and 5 bases at J; junction bases unmatched: 12. In germline, CDR1 is KGHSH, CDR2 LQKENI. CDR3 size: 15 residues. The CDR3 coding sequence is TGTGCCAGCTCCCTCGGCCAGGGGGCTATCGACGAGCAGTACTTC. The encoded protein is CASSLGQGAIDEQYF.